A selection of T cell receptor beta chains follows, all from one sample in a study of T-cell memory formation after mild COVID-19. MiXCR, run by TCRdb on the 5' RACE reads, gives a single entry per CDR3 protein. Among 150,000 to 200,000 distinct CDR3 sequences, around 20% were seen once, and the ten largest hold more than 3%. Source material: PBMCs or a T cell subset sorted from them (not recorded which). The source is a man aged 18-30 years who had mild COVID-19 (a few samples of this study predate the infection). Cell type and time point are not known. Each CDR3 is given with its conserved first and last residue. A D gene is named only where the DNA matches it firmly.

D gene,V gene,J gene,CDR3 protein
.,TRBV2,TRBJ2-1,CASRGLDSYNEQFF
.,TRBV6-5,TRBJ1-2,CASSYSGVGYTF
TRBD1,TRBV5-1,TRBJ2-1,CASSFSTGGQFF
.,TRBV18,TRBJ2-1,CAASSGYNEQFF
.,TRBV12-3/TRBV12-4,TRBJ1-5,CASSLRGLQPQHF
.,TRBV29-1,TRBJ2-5,CSVRGNGHQETQYF
.,TRBV5-5,TRBJ2-2,CASSPNSEAGELFF
TRBD2,TRBV6-6,TRBJ2-3,CASALAGGGDTQYF
.,TRBV5-6,TRBJ1-1,CASSRPGTNTEAFF
.,TRBV7-2,TRBJ1-1,CASSLAPAGISEAFF
TRBD2,TRBV7-3,TRBJ2-3,CASSRTSGGEDTQYF
.,TRBV7-9,TRBJ1-6,CASSSRQNSPLHF
TRBD1,TRBV12-3/TRBV12-4,TRBJ2-1,CASSVSQGIRFF
TRBD1,TRBV29-1,TRBJ2-7,CSASGTGLGEQYF
.,TRBV5-6,TRBJ1-2,CASSFYSRRSYGYTF
.,TRBV4-3,TRBJ2-4,CASSQGGIQYF
.,TRBV5-1,TRBJ2-7,CASSFGGGASYEQYF
TRBD2,TRBV3-1,TRBJ2-3,CASSQVWPAGGPQDTQYF
.,TRBV6-6,TRBJ1-6,CASSSRRGVIYNSPLHF
TRBD2,TRBV7-9,TRBJ2-1,CASRLAGVSYNEQFF
.,TRBV5-1,TRBJ1-2,CASGSGANYGYTF
.,TRBV2,TRBJ1-3,CASSTGNTIYF
TRBD1,TRBV20-1,TRBJ1-2,CSARGDRGSYGYTF
.,TRBV7-9,TRBJ1-1,CASSLHAGMNTEAFF
.,TRBV7-6,TRBJ2-5,CASSLAGTKTQYF
.,TRBV4-1,TRBJ1-4,CASSQESRGTNEKLFF
.,TRBV6-2/TRBV6-3,TRBJ1-5,CASSRSYRASNQPQHF
TRBD1,TRBV5-6,TRBJ1-2,CASSSGQGIYGYTF
.,TRBV9,TRBJ1-3,CASRSGVGNTIYF
.,TRBV30,TRBJ1-5,CAWSVQDNQPQHF
.,TRBV7-2,TRBJ1-5,CASSLVVSERPQHF
TRBD1,TRBV5-1,TRBJ2-2,CASRKGQGAFTGELFF
TRBD1,TRBV7-2,TRBJ1-2,CASSPRRQGYYGYTF
TRBD1,TRBV20-1,TRBJ1-1,CSARRTGNTEAFF
.,TRBV4-1,TRBJ2-5,CASSQPGEEVQYF
TRBD1,TRBV5-1,TRBJ2-7,CASSPDRGLVGEQYF